The source of this T cell receptor (beta chain) is a study of blood T cell repertoires in COVID-19. As for the study in general: Acute and convalescent COVID-19 specimens originated in the United States, Italy and Spain.

Cohorts were assigned according to the clinical history that participants reported. Original data processing: Estimation of nucleated cell counts was performed using reference gene primer amplification. Sequencing was performed with immunoSEQ multiplex PCR; in TCRdb, only in-frame clones are kept and a portion is missing. V and J calls and clone size are copied from that table; D and trimming were computed from the DNA. The data show about 200,000 clones, roughly 89% seen once. The length of the CDR3 is 18 residues. Germline loops: CDR1 SGHVS, CDR2 FQNEAQ. V was clipped by 1 base and J by 1 base; unmatched bases: 8.

The V and J genes are TRBV7-8 and TRBJ1-3; 9 positions match TRBD1. Sequencing was done on a sample of PBMCs or T cells enriched from blood (not recorded which). The clonotype was recovered from a woman aged 40 to 50 with acute COVID-19. The CDR3 loop reads CASSLDPGGTGSGNTIYF. The CDR3 DNA follows: TGTGCCAGCAGCTTAGACCCCGGTGGGACAGGGTCTGGAAACACCATATATTTT.